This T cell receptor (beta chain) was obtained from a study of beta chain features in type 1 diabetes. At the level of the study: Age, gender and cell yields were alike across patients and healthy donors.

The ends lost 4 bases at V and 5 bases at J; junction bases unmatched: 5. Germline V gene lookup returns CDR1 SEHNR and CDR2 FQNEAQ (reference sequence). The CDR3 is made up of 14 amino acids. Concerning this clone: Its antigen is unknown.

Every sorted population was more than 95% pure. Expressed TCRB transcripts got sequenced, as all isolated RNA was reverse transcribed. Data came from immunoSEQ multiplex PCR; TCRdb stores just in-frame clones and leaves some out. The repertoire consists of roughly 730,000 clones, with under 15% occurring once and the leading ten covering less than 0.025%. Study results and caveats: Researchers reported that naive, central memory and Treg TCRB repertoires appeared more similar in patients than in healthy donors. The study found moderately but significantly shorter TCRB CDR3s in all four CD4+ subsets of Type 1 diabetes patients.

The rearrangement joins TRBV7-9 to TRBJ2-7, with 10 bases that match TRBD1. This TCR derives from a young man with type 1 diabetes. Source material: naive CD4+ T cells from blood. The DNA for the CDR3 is TGTGCCAGCAGCTCTACCGGGACAGGGGACGAGCAGTACTTC. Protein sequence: CASSSTGTGDEQYF.